Following are 4 T cell receptor beta chains from one sample sequenced in a study of T cell clusters in autoimmune cytopenias. TRB amplification used 200 to 250 ng of peripheral blood genomic DNA. TRB rearrangements were amplified by touch-down multiplex PCR with mixed TRB-A/B primers. One entry per CDR3 protein, without DNA, is what TCRdb gives after re-calling the multiplex PCR reads. The sample includes around 4,000 distinct CDR3 sequences. The specimen was peripheral blood. Every receptor here comes from a human donor with an autoimmune cytopenia or autoimmune hepatitis (not recorded which).

This chain joins TRBV30 and TRBJ2-2; TCRdb lists TRBD2, though no DNA is available to test this call. The CDR3 is 16 amino acids. Germline assignment: CDR1 GTSNPN and CDR2 SVGIG (reference sequence). The CDR3 protein is CAWSVLGGLNTGELFF.

The CDR3 loop reads CASSLSRVPDTQYF. The V and J genes are TRBV27 and TRBJ2-3; the TCRdb D gene call, TRBD1, has no DNA to confirm it. The CDR3 length is 14 residues. Germline V gene lookup returns CDR1 MNHEY and CDR2 SMNVEV (reference sequence).

J is TRBJ1-1 and V is TRBV6-5; TCRdb's assignment of TRBD1 cannot be checked, as there is no DNA. The germline CDR1 and CDR2 sequences are MNHEY and SVGAGI. This CDR3 has 15 amino acids. The CDR3 loop is CASSSIGGPYTEAFF.

This chain connects TRBV10-3 to TRBJ1-1; TCRdb reports TRBD1, a call that lacks DNA to check it against. This CDR3 comprises 17 residues. Germline CDR1 is ENHRY and CDR2 is SYGVKD. This CDR3 reads CAISESVLGRSNTEAFF.